The source of this T cell receptor beta chain is a study of cytomegalovirus exposure and HLA in healthy donors. Study context: A previous analysis identified 100 million to 120 million unique TCR beta sequences derived from some 170 million T cells. The study, taken as a whole, reports: In a later analysis, V- and J-gene trimming of beta chains associated with a DCLRE1C missense variant, replicated independently.

CDR1 and CDR2 from the germline V gene are LGHNA and YSLEER. After removal of 1 base from V and 7 bases from J, the junction contained 7 bases not matched to a gene. The CDR3 extends over 15 amino acids. Primers: 60 Vbeta forward and 13 Jbeta reverse. The data were produced by immunoSEQ multiplex PCR, yet TCRdb's version contains in-frame clones alone and is incomplete. The sample carries roughly 150,000 clones, over 70% recorded once. This clone has more than one count but fewer than ten. The antigen is not known. The rearrangement uses TRBV4-3 and TRBJ2-7; 10 bases fit TRBD1. This TCR derives from a male donor in good health and CMV-seronegative. Sequencing was done on a sample of PBMCs. For the CDR3, the DNA is TGCGCCAGCAGCCAAGCGCATGACAGGGGGCTGGAGCAGTACTTC. Translated: CASSQAHDRGLEQYF.